A selection of T cell receptor beta chains follows, all from one sample in a study of CD8+ T cells in alopecia areata. Sequenced by immunoSEQ multiplex PCR; TCRdb stores in-frame clones only, minus some. Of some 160,000 clones in the sample, approximately 65% were seen once. The specimen sequenced was CD8+ T cells sorted from blood. These TCRs come from a human donor in good health. The CDR3 runs from the conserved cysteine through the conserved F or W. A D gene is named only where the DNA matches it firmly. Size tells how often a clone was seen (once, few, many) or the class of an expanded clone, and some rows leave it out.

V,J,size,D,CDR3,DNA
TRBV2,TRBJ1-2,few,TRBD1,CASSEAPGQPERGYTF,TGTGCCAGCAGTGAAGCCCCGGGACAGCCCGAACGAGGCTACACCTTC
TRBV5-1,TRBJ2-5,.,TRBD2,CASSLGLAELRETQYF,TGCGCCAGCAGCCTGGGACTAGCGGAGCTTCGGGAGACCCAGTACTTC
TRBV11-2,TRBJ1-3,.,TRBD1,CASSLTGGGGNTIYF,TGTGCCAGCAGCTTGACAGGGGGCGGTGGAAACACCATATATTTT
TRBV4-1,TRBJ2-2,.,TRBD2,CASSPPGTSGSGRINGELFF,TGCGCCAGCAGCCCTCCGGGGACTAGCGGGAGTGGGCGGATTAACGGGGAGCTGTTTTTT
TRBV7-9,TRBJ2-7,.,.,CASSSGDGQREQYF,TGTGCCAGCAGCTCCGGGGACGGACAGAGGGAGCAGTACTTC
TRBV6-5,TRBJ2-2,few,.,CASSDRPNTGELFF,TGTGCCAGCAGTGACAGGCCGAACACCGGGGAGCTGTTTTTT
TRBV7-9,TRBJ2-1,.,TRBD2,CASSPRRTSGSPNEQFF,TGTGCCAGCAGCCCAAGGAGGACTAGCGGGAGCCCTAATGAGCAGTTCTTC
TRBV28,TRBJ2-7,.,.,CASSDYEQYF,TGTGCCAGCAGTGACTACGAGCAGTACTTC
TRBV29-1,TRBJ2-7,.,.,CSVAQFSYEQYF,TGCAGCGTTGCACAGTTCTCCTACGAGCAGTACTTC
TRBV7-9,TRBJ2-1,.,TRBD1,CAWENDRVNRVYGEQFF,TGTGCCTGGGAGAATGACAGGGTGAACCGCGTCTATGGTGAGCAGTTCTTC
TRBV7-6,TRBJ2-5,.,.,CASSFGQQETQYF,TGTGCCAGCAGCTTCGGACAGCAAGAGACCCAGTACTTC
TRBV5-1,TRBJ2-1,.,TRBD2,CASSNGLALSYNEQFF,TGCGCCAGCAGCAACGGACTAGCCCTCTCCTACAATGAGCAGTTCTTC
TRBV9,TRBJ2-3,.,.,CASSRRDGNTDTQYF,TGTGCCAGCAGCCGACGGGACGGAAACACAGATACGCAGTATTTT
TRBV11-2,TRBJ2-3,few,.,CASSSTRLDTQYF,TGTGCCAGCAGCTCTACCCGATTAGATACGCAGTATTTT
TRBV27,TRBJ2-3,.,.,CASSLIGDTQYF,TGTGCCAGCAGTTTGATTGGTGATACGCAGTATTTT
TRBV4-1,TRBJ2-1,.,TRBD2,CASSQLTSAYNEQFF,TGCGCCAGCAGCCAGCTGACTAGCGCATACAATGAGCAGTTCTTC
TRBV27,TRBJ2-7,.,TRBD2,CASNPVGGLYEQYF,TGTGCCAGCAACCCGGTGGGAGGGTTATACGAGCAGTACTTC
TRBV15,TRBJ2-7,.,.,CATSRVRNEQYF,TGTGCCACCAGCAGAGTGAGGAACGAGCAGTACTTC
TRBV21-1,TRBJ2-5,.,.,CASSKLAGTGTETQYF,TGTGCCAGCAGCAAGTTGGCCGGGACAGGGACGGAGACCCAGTACTTC
TRBV6-5,TRBJ2-1,.,TRBD2,CASSSPLAGGPEEQFF,TGTGCCAGCAGTTCTCCCTTAGCGGGAGGGCCAGAAGAGCAGTTCTTC
TRBV7-2,TRBJ2-2,few,.,CASSRVLGAGGELFF,TGTGCCAGCAGCCGCGTCCTCGGGGCGGGCGGGGAGCTGTTTTTT
TRBV11-2,TRBJ2-1,.,.,CATGPPATPLNEQFF,TGTGCCACTGGACCCCCGGCAACCCCTTTGAATGAGCAGTTCTTC
TRBV4-1,TRBJ2-1,.,TRBD1,CASSRSPTGAGFDEQFF,TGCGCCAGCAGCCGATCACCTACAGGGGCAGGGTTCGATGAGCAGTTCTTC
TRBV9,TRBJ2-7,few,TRBD1,CASSGTGGHEQYF,TGTGCCAGCAGCGGGACAGGGGGCCACGAGCAGTACTTC
TRBV20-1,TRBJ2-7,.,.,CSARDSGRQYF,TGCAGTGCTAGAGATTCTGGACGGCAGTACTTC
TRBV30,TRBJ2-6,.,.,CAWNRVMGSSGANVLTF,TGTGCCTGGAACAGGGTTATGGGATCCTCTGGGGCCAACGTCCTGACTTTC
TRBV6-5,TRBJ2-7,few,.,CASSYEGYEQYF,TGTGCCAGCAGTTACGAGGGGTACGAGCAGTACTTC
TRBV7-2,TRBJ2-7,.,TRBD1,CASSYDRGRAYEQYF,TGTGCCAGCAGCTATGACAGGGGGCGCGCCTACGAGCAGTACTTC
TRBV29-1,TRBJ1-1,once,.,CSVDAPSGTEAFF,TGCAGCGTTGACGCCCCTTCGGGAACTGAAGCTTTCTTT